These 27 T cell receptor beta chains were sequenced from one sample in a study of molecular identifiers for immune sequencing clone quantification. Using its own MiXCR run on the PCR reads, TCRdb lists one record per CDR3 protein. This sample has under 600,000 distinct CDR3 sequences, with roughly 24% found just once. The sequencing input was naive CD8+ T cells from blood, with Jurkat cell RNA spiked in. Noted subset: FACS-sorted CD8+CD4-CCR7+CD45RA+ naive T cells. All receptors come from a human donor in good health. Some libraries in this study had Jurkat cell RNA spiked in.

This clonotype was seen only a few times. The rearrangement joins TRBV20-1 to TRBJ2-3, with 13 positions matching TRBD2. The CDR3 is 17 amino acids. J lost 7 bases, V lost 6 bases, and 16 bases had no gene match. The germline CDR1 and CDR2 sequences are DFQATT and SNEGSKA (reference sequence). The CDR3, as DNA: TGCAGTGCCCCTGCACTAGCGGGGGGGCCAACGTCAAATACGCAGTATTTT. This encodes CSAPALAGGPTSNTQYF.

The rearrangement uses TRBV27 and TRBJ2-7; the D gene could be TRBD1 or TRBD2 (6 bases each). The germline CDR1 and CDR2 sequences are MNHEY and SMNVEV (reference sequence). The CDR3 runs to 13 residues. Trimming cost V 5 bases and J 7 bases, with 15 bases left between them. CDR3 nucleotide sequence: TGTGCCAGCAGTGTACACAGGGCGGGGGAGCAGTACTTC. Translated: CASSVHRAGEQYF.

This clonotype has more than one count but fewer than ten. CDR3 sequence: CASSPTLAGLDTQYF. CDR3 coding DNA: TGTGCCAGCAGCCCAACACTAGCGGGGCTGGATACGCAGTATTTT. The V gene is TRBV7-7, the J gene TRBJ2-3; the match to TRBD2 covers 10 bases. The CDR3 loop spans 15 amino acids. Germline V CDR1 and CDR2: SSHAT, FNYEAQ (reference sequence). Germline trimming cut 5 bases from V and 6 bases from J; bases unmatched to any gene: 8.

The chain carries TRBV19 and TRBJ2-3; no clear D gene. The CDR3 totals 14 residues. Germline loops: CDR1 LNHDA, CDR2 SQIVND (reference sequence). Trimming took off 1 base at V and 2 bases at J, with 7 bases between the two ends. CDR3 coding DNA: TGTGCCAGTAGTATAGGTCAGACCACAGATACGCAGTATTTT. It yields the protein CASSIGQTTDTQYF.

This chain joins TRBV10-3 and TRBJ2-3; perhaps D is TRBD1 or TRBD2 (5 bases each). CDR1 is ENHRY and CDR2 is SYGVKD in the germline V gene. The ends were cut back, 10 bases at V and 6 bases at J, with 23 bases in the middle. The CDR3 extends over 15 amino acids. This CDR3 reads CATLQGDHSPDTQYF. The CDR3 coding sequence is TGTGCCACCCTACAAGGGGACCATAGCCCCGATACGCAGTATTTT.

The CDR3 region has the DNA TGTGCCAGCAGTCTACAGGGGGCTTTAACCAATCAGCCCCAGCATTTT. This gives the protein CASSLQGALTNQPQHF. The genes are TRBV27 and TRBJ1-5, with TRBD1 matching over 9 bases. After removal of 5 bases from V and 3 bases from J, the junction contained 8 bases not matched to a gene. Germline V lookup: CDR1 MNHEY, CDR2 SMNVEV (reference sequence). The CDR3 runs 16 residues.

This clonotype has at least ten counts. J is TRBJ1-4 and V is TRBV7-6; D not certain. Per the germline V gene, CDR1 is SGHVS and CDR2 is FNYEAQ. This CDR3 contains 13 residues. V shed 4 bases and J shed 7 bases, with 10 bases lying between them. CDR3 sequence (DNA): TGTGCCAGCAGCTCCTTCGGAGGTGAAAAACTGTTTTTT. This encodes CASSSFGGEKLFF.

There are many counts of this clonotype. The chain is built from TRBV27 and TRBJ1-5; D call uncertain. From germline, CDR1 is MNHEY and CDR2 SMNVEV (reference sequence). Trimming pared 0 bases from V and 3 bases from J, leaving 3 bases between. The CDR3 contains 13 residues. For the CDR3, the DNA is TGTGCCAGCAGTTTATCGGTCAATCAGCCCCAGCATTTT. Its protein product is CASSLSVNQPQHF.

As concerns this clonotype: The CDR3 carries no conserved terminal phenylalanine or tryptophan, so it likely arises from a read error. The chain couples TRBV3-1 to TRBJ2-5; no definite D call. The CDR3 is 17 amino acids. The germline CDR1 and CDR2 sequences are LGHDT and YNNKEL (reference sequence). Deletions cut 0 bases from V and 2 bases from J, with 16 bases between. The CDR3 nucleotides read TGTGCCAGCAGCCAAGATCTACGTAAGAGCCCACAAGAGACCCAGTACTCC. The encoded protein is CASSQDLRKSPQETQYS.

There are a few counts of this clonotype. V usage is TRBV13 and J usage is TRBJ2-3; unclear D gene. V was pared by 5 bases and J by 5 bases, with 8 bases between. Looked up from germline, CDR1 is PRHDT and CDR2 is FYEKMQ (reference sequence). The CDR3 consists of 12 residues. The CDR3 is CASSPPIDTQYF. CDR3 DNA sequence: TGTGCCAGCAGCCCCCCCATAGATACGCAGTATTTT.

The rearrangement links TRBV10-2 to TRBJ1-5, with TRBD1 matching over 8 bases. Trimming at V came to 6 bases and at J to 1 base, leaving 2 bases not matched to a gene. The CDR3 is 14 residues long. Germline CDR1 and CDR2: WSHSY and SAAADI. DNA of the CDR3: TGCGCCAGCAGAGACAGGGGAAGCAATCAGCCCCAGCATTTT. Its protein product is CASRDRGSNQPQHF.

In this sample, this clonotype turned up a few times. The chain recombines TRBV4-3 with TRBJ1-1; unclear D gene. The CDR3 has 16 amino acids. Between the trimmed V and J ends, which lost 1 base and 5 bases, there was a span of 17 bases. Germline assignment: CDR1 LGHNA and CDR2 YSLEER. CDR3 nucleotide sequence: TGCGCCAGCAGCCAAGGTATAAGGACCTCCCAAACTGAAGCTTTCTTT. Translated, it gives CASSQGIRTSQTEAFF.

This clonotype has ten or more counts. This rearrangement joins TRBV6-5 to TRBJ1-6, with TRBD1 matching over 7 bases. Germline CDR1 and CDR2: MNHEY and SVGAGI. This CDR3 spans 16 amino acids. Trimming at V came to 4 bases and at J to 2 bases, leaving 5 bases not matched to a gene. The CDR3 coding sequence is TGTGCCAGCAGTTTTAACAGGGGTACCTATAATTCACCCCTCCACTTT. Its protein product is CASSFNRGTYNSPLHF.

This chain links TRBV7-9 with TRBJ2-5; no definite D call. Between the trimmed V and J ends, which lost 6 bases and 7 bases, there was a span of 15 bases. The CDR3 consists of 13 residues. Germline CDR1 is SEHNR and CDR2 is FQNEAQ (reference sequence). The CDR3 is CASSPTEEGTQYF. The CDR3 DNA reads as TGTGCCAGCAGTCCGACTGAAGAAGGGACCCAGTACTTC.

The chain is built from TRBV6-5 and TRBJ1-1; no definite D call. The CDR3 extends over 15 amino acids. V lost 0 bases and J lost 10, with 18 bases in between. Germline-derived CDR1 and CDR2 are MNHEY and SVGAGI. CDR3 in DNA: TGTGCCAGCAGTTACTCGGTACGGGGTTACGCTGCAGCTTTCTTT. Protein product: CASSYSVRGYAAAFF.

With regard to this clonotype: This may stem from a read error, because a much larger clone lies one nucleotide away. The chain has TRBV7-9 and TRBJ1-1; D uncertain. This CDR3 is 13 amino acids long. CDR1 and CDR2 from the germline V gene are SEHNR and FQNEAQ (reference sequence). The CDR3 loop reads CTSSFELDTEAFF. For the CDR3, the DNA is TGTACCAGCAGCTTCGAACTGGATACTGAAGCTTTCTTT.

This clonotype has only a few counts. The chain couples TRBV9 to TRBJ2-3, with D perhaps matching TRBD2 (6 bases). The CDR3 totals 16 residues. V was shortened by 0 bases and J by 2 bases, with 13 bases between the two germline ends. The V gene's germline CDR1 is SGDLS and CDR2 YYNGEE. CDR3 nucleotide sequence: TGTGCCAGCAGCGTAGTTGCGGGATCGCTCACAGATACGCAGTATTTT. Translated, it gives CASSVVAGSLTDTQYF.

The chain combines TRBV10-3 with TRBJ1-1; D ambiguous. CDR1 ENHRY and CDR2 SYGVKD come from the germline V gene. V was clipped by 0 bases and J by 0 bases, with 8 bases between them. The CDR3 is 15 residues long. The CDR3 region is CAISESQFLNTEAFF. The DNA of the CDR3 is TGTGCCATCAGTGAGTCGCAGTTTCTGAACACTGAAGCTTTCTTT.

The chain carries TRBV4-1 and TRBJ2-1; 10 nucleotides match TRBD2. This CDR3 has 16 amino acids. Germline loops: CDR1 MGHRA, CDR2 YSYEKL. Germline trimming cut 0 bases from V and 15 bases from J; bases unmatched to any gene: 14. CDR3 residues: CASSQEWGLALDRRFF. CDR3 DNA: TGCGCCAGCAGCCAAGAATGGGGACTAGCGCTAGACCGGAGGTTCTTC.

The V and J genes are TRBV20-1 and TRBJ1-6; D is undetermined. Per germline, CDR1 DFQATT and CDR2 SNEGSKA (reference sequence). V was shortened by 0 bases and J by 8 bases, with 11 bases between the two germline ends. The CDR3 extends over 14 amino acids. This chain's CDR3 is CSARDEGLDSPLHF. The CDR3 DNA reads as TGCAGTGCTAGAGATGAGGGTTTGGATTCACCCCTCCACTTT.

With regard to this clonotype: The junction does not match germline at one end; this may be a read error. The chain links TRBV19 to TRBJ2-5; D is unresolved. Germline V lookup: CDR1 LNHDA, CDR2 SQIVND (reference sequence). CDR3 length equals 14 residues. The CDR3 reads CASSLSVYQEPPSF. CDR3 nucleotides: TGTGCCAGTAGTCTATCGGTTTACCAAGAGCCCCCGTCCTTC.

With regard to this clonotype: A much larger clone differs from this one at a single base, so this may be a read error. The chain has TRBV29-1 and TRBJ1-1; a possible D gene is TRBD1 (5 bases). The CDR3 is 10 residues long. CDR1 is SQVTM and CDR2 is ANQGSEA in the germline V gene. CDR3 in amino acids: CSGRDGEALF. The CDR3 coding sequence is TGCAGCGGTAGGGACGGTGAAGCTCTCTTT.

V and J are TRBV10-3 and TRBJ2-3; 9 positions match TRBD2. The trim removed 3 bases at V and 4 bases at J, leaving 11 bases unmatched. The CDR3 loop spans 17 amino acids. The germline CDR1 and CDR2 sequences are ENHRY and SYGVKD. This CDR3 reads CAISDRLAGNLADTQYF. The CDR3 DNA sequence: TGTGCCATCAGTGACAGGCTAGCGGGGAATCTAGCAGATACGCAGTATTTT.

V and J are TRBV9 and TRBJ1-2, with 7 positions matching TRBD1. The ends lost 4 bases at V and 1 base at J; junction bases unmatched: 16. In germline, CDR1 is SGDLS, CDR2 YYNGEE. This CDR3 has 18 amino acids. This chain's CDR3 is CASSPETDGQVLNYGYTF. The CDR3 region has the DNA TGTGCCAGCAGCCCGGAGACAGATGGACAGGTACTTAACTATGGCTACACCTTC. Supplemented by reference TRBV9 and TRBJ1-2, the full variable domain reads DSGVTQTPKHLITATGQRVTLRCSPRSGDLSVYWYQQSLDQGLQFLIQYYNGEERAKGNILERFSAQQFPDLHSELNLSSLELGDSALYFCASSPETDGQVLNYGYTFGSGTRLTVV.

The chain links TRBV27 to TRBJ2-1; TRBD1 aligns across 10 bases. Germline CDR1 is MNHEY and CDR2 is SMNVEV (reference sequence). Germline trimming cut 3 bases from V and 12 bases from J; bases unmatched to any gene: 5. The CDR3 extends over 13 amino acids. CDR3 in DNA: TGTGCCAGCAGTTTGGGACAGGGGTATGGGCAGTTCTTC. Translation: CASSLGQGYGQFF.

This clonotype came up many times. This rearrangement joins TRBV7-9 to TRBJ2-4; a weak D match, TRBD1 (6 bases). Per germline, CDR1 SEHNR and CDR2 FQNEAQ (reference sequence). The CDR3 is made up of 15 amino acids. Trimming pared 1 base from V and 2 bases from J, leaving 9 bases between. CDR3 protein: CASSLVTGTKNIQYF. CDR3 DNA: TGTGCCAGCAGCTTAGTAACAGGGACCAAAAACATTCAGTACTTC.

J is TRBJ2-1 and V is TRBV7-9, with D tentatively TRBD2 (6 bases). Trimming took 3 bases from V and 5 from J, leaving 17 bases between them. The CDR3 has 16 residues. The germline V gene encodes CDR1 SEHNR and CDR2 FQNEAQ (reference sequence). The CDR3 nucleotides are TGTGCCAGCAGCTTCCTGGGTACGGGAGCGGACAATGAGCAGTTCTTC. Translated, it gives CASSFLGTGADNEQFF.